This T cell receptor (beta chain) was recovered during a study of identical twins. This CDR3 comprises 13 residues. Trimming removed 7 bases from V and 2 bases from J, with 11 bases in between. This clonotype was counted many times. MiXCR was run by TCRdb on the 5' RACE reads, yielding one entry per CDR3 protein. The repertoire holds 420,000 or so distinct CDR3 sequences, with around 20% as singletons. The receptor was derived from a man aged 50 to 59 in good health. The source material was naive T cells sorted from blood. The chain links TRBV12-3 or TRBV12-4 to TRBJ2-5; D gene unclear. The CDR3 nucleotides read TGTGCCAGCAACACACAGAATCAAGAGACCCAGTACTTC. Its translation is CASNTQNQETQYF.